The TCR beta chain described here comes from a study of blood T cell repertoires in COVID-19. Overall study context: Whether acute or convalescent, the COVID-19 samples came from the United States, Italy and Spain. T cells, B-cell-depleted T cells, or PBMCs provided the cDNA or gDNA that served as material.

TCRdb keeps only in-frame clones here, not all; method: immunoSEQ multiplex PCR. The sample holds about 140,000 clones, about three quarters seen once. The length of the CDR3 is 14 residues. In germline, CDR1 is SGHRS, CDR2 YFSETQ. The V end was cut by 0 bases, the J end by 4 bases, with 10 bases between. Sequencing input: peripheral blood. The chain couples TRBV5-1 to TRBJ1-2, with a possible D match to TRBD1 (6 bases). The source is an elderly woman with active or convalescent COVID-19. CDR3 sequence (DNA): TGCGCCAGCAGCTTGGGACAGGATATCTATGGCTACACCTTC. Protein sequence: CASSLGQDIYGYTF. Full variable domain (rest looked up from reference TRBV5-1 and TRBJ1-2): KAGVTQTPRYLIKTRGQQVTLSCSPISGHRSVSWYQQTPGQGLQFLFEYFSETQRNKGNFPGRFSGRQFSNSRSEMNVSTLELGDSALYLCASSLGQDIYGYTFGSGTRLTVV.